This TCR beta chain was sequenced for a study of blood T cell repertoires in COVID-19. Germline CDR1 SGHTA, CDR2 FQGTGA. This CDR3 has 12 amino acids. Trimming cost V 5 bases and J 4 bases, with 8 bases left between them. Assay used: immunoSEQ multiplex PCR; TCRdb lists only in-frame clones, some missing. The repertoire includes under 250,000 clones, roughly nine tenths of them detected once, and around 1.6% sits in the top ten. The sequenced material came from peripheral blood. V and J are TRBV7-3 and TRBJ2-5; D gene uncertain. The sequence came from an older woman who had recovered from COVID-19. For the CDR3, the DNA is TGTGCCAGCAGCCCCTCGGGAGAGACCCAGTACTTC. This encodes CASSPSGETQYF.